The clone carrying this TCR beta chain was seen only once. Trimming cost V 3 bases and J 0 bases, with 8 bases left between them. CDR3 size: 14 residues. Germline CDR1 SGHTS, CDR2 YDEGEE. The data originate from a study of OX40 agonist ivuxolimab in advanced cancers. Study at large: Head and neck, renal cell, melanoma or hepatocellular carcinoma were the cancers that dose-escalation patients had.

The protocol was immunoSEQ multiplex PCR, while the TCRdb copy is restricted to in-frame clones and leaves out a portion. The data contain tens of thousands of clones, 88% of them singletons. This sequence originates from an adult with an advanced solid tumor such as melanoma, head and neck, liver or kidney cancer. Source: CD4+ or CD8+ T cells sorted from blood, taken in a trial of the OX40 agonist ivuxolimab. This rearrangement joins TRBV5-8 to TRBJ2-3; D call uncertain. The chain's CDR3 is CASSYGTSTDTQYF. The CDR3 DNA sequence: TGTGCCAGCAGCTATGGCACTAGCACAGATACGCAGTATTTT.